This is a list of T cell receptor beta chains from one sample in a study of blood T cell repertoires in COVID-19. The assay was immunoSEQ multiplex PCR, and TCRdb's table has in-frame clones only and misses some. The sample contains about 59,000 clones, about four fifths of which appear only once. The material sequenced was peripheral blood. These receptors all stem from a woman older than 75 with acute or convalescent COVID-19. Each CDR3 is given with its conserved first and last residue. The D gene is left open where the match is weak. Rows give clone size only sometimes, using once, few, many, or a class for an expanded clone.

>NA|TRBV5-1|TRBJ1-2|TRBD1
TGCGCCAGCAGCTTGGCCAACAGGGGCGGAATTAACTATGGCTACACCTTC
CASSLANRGGINYGYTF
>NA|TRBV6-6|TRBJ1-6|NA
TGTGCCAGCAGAGTTGGACAACCTAATTCACCCCTCCACTTT
CASRVGQPNSPLHF
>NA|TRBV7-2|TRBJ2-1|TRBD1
TGTGCCAGCAACAATCCCGGGACAGGGGGAAATGAGCAGTTCTTC
CASNNPGTGGNEQFF
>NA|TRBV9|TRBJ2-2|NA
TGTGCCAGCAGCGTACTCTTAATAGAGGATAGACCCCTCGGGGAGCTGTTTTTT
CASSVLLIEDRPLGELFF
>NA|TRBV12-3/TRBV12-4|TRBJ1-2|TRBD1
TGTGCCAGCAGGTCGGGACAGAACTATGGCTACACCTTC
CASRSGQNYGYTF
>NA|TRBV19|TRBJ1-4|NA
TGTGCCAGTGATACAGAGTGGAATGAAAAACTGTTTTTT
CASDTEWNEKLFF
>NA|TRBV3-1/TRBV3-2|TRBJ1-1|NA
TGTGCCAGCAGCCAGGGCGCTGGCACTGAAGCTTTCTTT
CASSQGAGTEAFF
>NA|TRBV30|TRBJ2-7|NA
TGTGCCTGGAGTAGAGGCGGAGACTACGAGCAGTACTTC
CAWSRGGDYEQYF
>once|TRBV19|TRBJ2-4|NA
TGTGCCAGTAGTATTGGGACAAAAGGAGCCAAAAACATTCAGTACTTC
CASSIGTKGAKNIQYF
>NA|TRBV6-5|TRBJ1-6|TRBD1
TGTGCCGCGATGAAAGTCCAGACAGGGAATTCACCCCTCCACTTT
CAAMKVQTGNSPLHF
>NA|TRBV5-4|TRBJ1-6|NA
TGTGCCAGCAGCCACGATCCGCGTGATTCACCCCTCCACTTT
CASSHDPRDSPLHF
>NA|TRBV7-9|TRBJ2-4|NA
TGTGCCAGCAGCTTAAGTTCGGAAAACATTCAGTACTTC
CASSLSSENIQYF
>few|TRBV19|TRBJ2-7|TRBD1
TGTGCCAGTAGCTTCGTCCCAGGGGGCCTCTACGAGCAGTACTTC
CASSFVPGGLYEQYF
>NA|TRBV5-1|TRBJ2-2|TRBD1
TGCGCCAGCAGCTTGGACGGCAGGGGGCTCAGCACCGGGGAGCTGTTTTTT
CASSLDGRGLSTGELFF
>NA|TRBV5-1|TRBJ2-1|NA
TGCGCCAGCAGCTGGGCCGGGACTCCCACGAACAATGAGCAGTTCTTC
CASSWAGTPTNNEQFF
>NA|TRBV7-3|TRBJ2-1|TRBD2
TGTGCCAGCAGCTTATTCGGAGCGGGGGGGTCGGATGAGCAGTTCTTC
CASSLFGAGGSDEQFF
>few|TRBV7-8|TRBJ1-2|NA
TGTGCCAGCAGCTTAGTAGTTGGCGGCAGGGCGGGCTACACCTTC
CASSLVVGGRAGYTF
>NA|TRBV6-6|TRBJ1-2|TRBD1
TGTGCCAGCAACGGCTCGACAGGGAGGAACTATGGCTACACCTTC
CASNGSTGRNYGYTF